This is a list of T cell receptor beta chains from one sample in a study of blood T cell repertoires in COVID-19. Assay used: immunoSEQ multiplex PCR; TCRdb lists only in-frame clones, some missing. Among 250,000 to 400,000 clones listed, roughly 88% were seen once. The sample was peripheral blood. These receptors were obtained from a woman aged 25 to 39 with COVID-19, enrolled during active disease. Each CDR3 is given with its conserved first and last residue. The D gene is left open where the match is weak. Only some rows state a clone size, as once, few, many or a class for expanded clones.

V gene	clone size	D gene	J gene	CDR3 DNA	CDR3 protein
TRBV5-1	-	-	TRBJ2-7	TGCGCCAGCCGGCCGCCACAGGTCCAGTTCTCCTACGAGCAGTACTTC	CASRPPQVQFSYEQYF
TRBV2	few	TRBD1	TRBJ1-1	TGTGCCAGCAGGGGGACAGGGAGAGTAAGCACTGAAGCTTTCTTT	CASRGTGRVSTEAFF
TRBV5-1	-	-	TRBJ1-1	TGCGCCAGCAGCACAAACACAGGGTCGAGGACTGAAGCTTTCTTT	CASSTNTGSRTEAFF
TRBV19	-	-	TRBJ1-1	TGTGCCAGTAGTATACGGGGGGCTGGTGTGAACACTGAAGCTTTCTTT	CASSIRGAGVNTEAFF
TRBV30	-	-	TRBJ1-2	TGTGCCTGGGGCCTGACTACCTATGGCTACACCTTC	CAWGLTTYGYTF
TRBV28	-	TRBD1	TRBJ1-4	TGTGCCAGCAGTTTACGGGAGGGGGCATCTAATGAAAAACTGTTTTTT	CASSLREGASNEKLFF
TRBV9	-	TRBD2	TRBJ2-2	TGTGCCAGCAGCCTCCGGGGGGGTAGCAGAGACACCGGGGAGCTGTTTTTT	CASSLRGGSRDTGELFF
TRBV19	-	TRBD2	TRBJ2-3	TGTGCCAGTAGTATACTAGCGGGAGATAATACGCAGTATTTT	CASSILAGDNTQYF
TRBV27	-	-	TRBJ2-7	TGTGCCAGCAGTTTATCAGGCGGCACCTACGAGCAGTACTTC	CASSLSGGTYEQYF
TRBV28	-	TRBD1	TRBJ1-5	TGTGCCAGCAGTATGGGACAGGGGAACAATCAGCCCCAGCATTTT	CASSMGQGNNQPQHF